This T cell receptor (beta chain) emerged from a study of cytomegalovirus exposure and HLA in healthy donors (dated by TCRdb to between 2016 and 2019). In the study overall: An earlier analysis of more than 550 of the donors reported around 280 Gb of sequence data and 95 million to 140 million unique TCR beta sequences obtained from approximately 180 million T cells. An early release covering roughly 600 HLA-typed donors comprised 250 to 350 gigabases of sequencing data and approximately 80 million unique TCR sequences. Among the roughly 400 genotyped donors, approximately 81% belonged to the genetic ancestry cluster associated with self-reported Caucasian donors. The study aimed to test whether signatures of past pathogen exposure could be identified by cataloging public T cell receptors. The T cell repertoires of 670 or so subjects were profiled by immunosequencing and related to cytomegalovirus serostatus. A separate validation cohort of roughly 130 different subjects was used in addition to the 666-subject first cohort. To predict cytomegalovirus infection status, the study brought together high-throughput TCR immunosequencing, statistical association of individual TCRs with disease status, and machine learning. A later analysis re-examined previously published TCR beta repertoires from 500 to 700 donors and added high-resolution HLA genotyping to investigate patterns of TCR occurrence. The later analysis used no new phenotypic data to find candidate immune exposures, relying instead on TCR beta sequences and their occurrence across donors. To decide whether each TCR beta V gene segment behaved as functional or pseudogenic, an earlier analysis of some 600 of the donors relied on high-throughput TCR beta sequencing. Donor age, sex, ethnicity and CMV serostatus were compiled together with the repertoire data. Genome-wide SNP genotypes for about 65% of the roughly 670 donors were used in a later genetic analysis, which treated that subset as a discovery cohort. Every repertoire in the discovery cohort had been generated on one and the same sequencing platform. Both class I and class II loci were covered by HLA typing, at four-digit resolution. Typing coverage varied by locus: about 620-630 donors for A, B, C, DRB1 and DQB1; approximately 560 for DQA1; about 570 for DPA1; approximately 490 for DPB1. Several DR-DQ haplotypes were handled as single units for association and clustering because linkage in the cohort was strong. Among several hundred genotyped donors of the cohort, an average of around 250,000 unique TCR beta nucleotide sequences was sequenced per donor, of which about 19% were non-productive. Broad study findings and their caveats: A later genetic analysis associated a missense DCLRE1C variant with V-gene and J-gene trimming of TCR beta chains, and an independent cohort replicated the association. A later analysis associated roughly 17,000 TCR beta sequences with specific HLA alleles at a false discovery rate of 0.05. Linkage disequilibrium might explain the correlated functional status among segregating V segments, but an unknown experimental factor could not be excluded. A later analysis found that most CMV-associated TCR beta chains appeared HLA-restricted, with HLA associations seemingly driven largely by CMV exposure. In a later analysis, HLA-associated TCR beta chains were found to be more clonally expanded and to have lower generation probabilities than equally common non-associated chains. It was suggested by the authors that the approach could potentially be generalized to other disease states and immunological phenotypes. Because counts were too low, seventeen rarely observed V segments, including chromosome 9 orphons, were excluded from the earlier analysis of 587 of the donors. In the study, approximately 150 TCR beta chains were listed as associated with cytomegalovirus. The classifier was reported to diagnose cytomegalovirus status with high specificity and sensitivity in both the original cohort and the validation cohort. A cluster of highly shared sequence variants was judged likely to represent a technical artifact of the sequencing pipeline. Presence/absence analyses assumed roughly uniform sequencing depth across donors, an assumption that may not hold. Most TCR sequences were seen in very few donors, while some public TCRs were found in many individuals. The only immune exposure information available for the cohort was CMV serostatus. According to a later genetic analysis, donors in an Asian-associated ancestry cluster had fewer N-insertions in productive TCRs than the roughly 670-donor mean. When HLA alleles, especially DR and DQ, strongly co-occurred, attributing TCR associations to individual alleles was difficult. Three of the identified cytomegalovirus-associated TCR beta chains were confirmed in vitro to be specific for cytomegalovirus antigens. The 87-base-pair reads could not distinguish some IMGT-functional V segments, including TRBV6-2 and TRBV6-3, so those segments were excluded. Broadly in line with IMGT annotations, most TCR beta V segments showed up in productive rearrangements about 87% or about 30% of the time in an earlier analysis of some 590 of the donors. In a later analysis, the rate of TCR association differed among HLA loci, with DRB1 alleles having the most associated TCRs and HLA-C alleles having the fewest. A further reported finding was that TCR beta sequences accurately predicted the HLA-A and HLA-B alleles for most subjects in the first cohort. A later analysis reported that several top co-occurrence clusters appeared linked to parvovirus B19, influenza, CMV and Epstein-Barr virus. Only TCR beta chains were sequenced in this cohort, and the absence of alpha or paired-chain data limited detectable features. Because HLA typing was missing for some donors at each locus, association tests included only the typed subset.

From the germline V gene, CDR1 is MNHNS and CDR2 is SASEGT. Trimming at the junction amounts to 0 bases on V and 6 bases on J, and the germline ends lie 10 bases apart. The CDR3, cysteine through phenylalanine, is 14 amino acids long. The entry retains the CDR3 DNA only, 42 bases that are in frame from base 1. The cohort comprised hundreds of healthy bone marrow donors. All cohort members were sampled while nominally healthy, although unrecorded immune exposures were likely present. The donor tested CMV seropositive, placing the donor among the approximately 290 seropositive members of the cohort. Every donor gave a peripheral blood sample, and the peripheral blood mononuclear cells from that sample were used for TCR beta sequencing. Genomic DNA extraction from the blood cell samples was performed with the Qiagen DNeasy Blood Extraction Kit. Preparation of the library involved the immunoSEQ multiplex PCR assay. For the multiplex PCR, a mixture combining 60 forward primers for TCR Vbeta segments and 13 reverse primers for TCR Jbeta segments was used. The CDR3 region of rearranged TCR beta genes was amplified from genomic DNA with a multiplex PCR assay. Amplified TCR beta libraries were sequenced as 87-base-pair reads on the Illumina HiSeq System. The study's own analysis went as follows. Across the 666 repertoires, a later analysis counted 80 million or so unique TCR beta chains, roughly 11 million of which were shared by at least two donors. Raw reads were error-corrected and collapsed into unique sequences with a nearest-neighbor algorithm that merged closely related sequences to remove PCR and sequencing errors. Alignment of CDR3 sequences to IMGT reference sequences was used to assign V, D and J gene segments. For a sequence to be retained, a match of at least six nucleotides was required to both a V gene segment and a J gene segment. A rearrangement was called productive if the CDR3 had no stop codons and remained in frame with V and J, and every other rearrangement was called non-productive. CDR3 was defined by IMGT convention, running from the second conserved V-encoded cysteine to the conserved J-encoded phenylalanine. The earlier analysis of some 540 of the donors excluded any sequence lacking an unambiguous match to a single V gene segment. An earlier analysis of roughly 590 of the donors called V segments functional above 56.7% productive rearrangements and segregating when the between-donor standard deviation exceeded 5%. A statistical classification framework was built for diagnosing cytomegalovirus status from the catalog of TCR beta chain sequences. In a later analysis, V and J genes were assigned by comparing TCR nucleotide sequences against IMGT/GENE-DB human TR gene sequences. The TCRdist pipeline was used in a later analysis to assign CDR3 sequences and most-parsimonious VDJ recombination scenarios. In a later analysis, each TCR beta chain was defined by its CDR3 amino acid sequence together with its V-gene family, and reads without a unique V-gene family were excluded. To address suspected cross-contamination and a sequencing artifact, a later analysis removed roughly 640 highly shared, low-generation-probability nucleotide sequences. A later analysis calculated a clonal expansion index for each public chain from normalized within-repertoire ranks of inferred template counts. A later analysis computed generation probabilities with a VDJ recombination model fitted to out-of-frame rearrangements, and checked the results against IGoR. A later analysis scored TCR-TCR, TCR-HLA and TCR-CMV co-occurrence with hypergeometric tests, applying a repertoire-size bias correction to TCR pairs. To estimate false discovery rates, a later analysis permuted the HLA or CMV assignments 20 times. In a later analysis, co-occurring TCRs were grouped with DBSCAN, and TCRdist sequence similarity was added when clustering was performed within HLA-allele-positive subsets. Repertoires with fewer than 30,000 or more than 120,000 public chains were left out of co-occurrence clustering, as were about 5 repertoires with anomalous nucleotide sharing. TCRdb holds this immuneACCESS table with in-frame rearrangements only. Some clones are missing; in checked studies, unresolved V genes explain under half, and the rest has no known cause. The DNA was the basis for D and trimming; V, J and clone size are from that table. The sample contains about 200,000 clones, roughly 80% of them found a single time. Of the sample, 6% is held by the ten largest clones.

To note about this clone: Its antigen is still unknown. Within one base of it there is no much larger clone, and no base qualities were kept.

Sequenced input: PBMCs. The sequence is built from TRBV6-1 and TRBJ2-3, with TRBD2 tentatively as D gene (6 bases match). The TCR was taken from a middle-aged man in good health and CMV-seropositive. The nucleotides read TGTGCCAGCAGTGAAGCGGGAGGTAGCGATACGCAGTATTTT. It codes for CASSEAGGSDTQYF.